One sample yielded the 11 T cell receptor beta chains listed below, sequenced in a study of T cells in Graves' hyperthyroidism and ophthalmopathy. The TCR beta CDR3 regions underwent amplification using RNA transcripts as the source. With the HTBI primer set, the TCR CDR3 went through a first round of RT-PCR. TCRdb reanalysed the multiplex PCR reads using MiXCR and keeps one entry per CDR3 protein. The table has approximately 300,000 distinct CDR3 sequences, roughly 19% seen once. The material sequenced was blood. Receptor source: a middle-aged man with Graves' ophthalmopathy.

The chain employs TRBV12-3 or TRBV12-4 and TRBJ2-5, with TRBD2 matching over 7 bases. The CDR3 is made up of 15 amino acids. V was pared by 5 bases and J by 5 bases, with 11 bases of the junction left unmatched. The CDR3 sequence: CASSGVLREQETQYF. CDR3 nucleotide sequence: TGTGCCAGCAGTGGGGTTTTGCGGGAGCAGGAGACCCAGTACTTC.

This clonotype was detected a few times. V usage is TRBV6-2 or TRBV6-3 and J usage is TRBJ1-5; no reliable D call. The germline gives CDR1 MNHEY, CDR2 SVGEGT. Trimming removed 3 bases from V and 5 bases from J, with 14 bases in between. This CDR3 spans 15 amino acids. The CDR3, as DNA: TGTGCCAGCAGTTATGGGCCGGTCGAGTATCAGCCCCAGCATTTT. Translating gives CASSYGPVEYQPQHF.

The rearrangement links TRBV6-1 to TRBJ1-1, with D hard to call. V shed 5 bases and J shed 5 bases, with 15 bases lying between them. The CDR3 length is 14 residues. Germline V gives CDR1 MNHNS, CDR2 SASEGT. CDR3 nucleotides: TGTGCCAGCAGTTTCCAGGAGGCGTTGACTGAAGCTTTCTTT. Its translation: CASSFQEALTEAFF.

This clonotype was observed many times. This rearrangement joins TRBV11-1 to TRBJ1-1; tentative D call: TRBD1 (5 bases). V lost 3 bases to trimming and J lost 4 bases, with 15 bases between them. The germline CDR1 and CDR2 sequences are SGHAT and FQDESV (reference sequence). The CDR3 length is 15 residues. CDR3 sequence (DNA): TGTGCCAGCAGCTTTGGGTTGAGGGGTGGCACTGAAGCTTTCTTT. Encoded protein: CASSFGLRGGTEAFF.

The sample holds one count of this clonotype. CDR3 protein: CASQYATQQGNYGYTF. The DNA of the CDR3 is TGTGCCAGCCAATACGCAACCCAACAGGGGAACTATGGCTACACCTTC. The chain has TRBV19 and TRBJ1-2, with 7 bases identical to TRBD1. Germline V CDR1 and CDR2: LNHDA, SQIVND (reference sequence). V gave up 9 bases and J gave up 2 bases; unmatched junction bases: 15. This CDR3 spans 16 amino acids.

This clonotype turned up a few times. This chain links TRBV6-2 or TRBV6-3 with TRBJ2-7, with 13 nucleotides matching TRBD2. In germline, CDR1 is MNHEY, CDR2 SVGEGT. This CDR3 has 15 amino acids. Trimming took 6 bases from V and 4 from J; bases not matched to a gene: 6. CDR3 loop: CASSHPGLAGYEQYF. The CDR3 bases are TGTGCCAGCAGCCACCCGGGACTAGCGGGGTACGAGCAGTACTTC.

This clonotype was counted only a few times. The J gene is TRBJ2-3, the V gene TRBV28; no definite D call. CDR1 is MDHEN and CDR2 is SYDVKM in the germline V gene. V was shortened by 5 bases and J by 6 bases, with 18 bases between the two germline ends. CDR3 size: 15 residues. CDR3: CASSPTRVQADTQYF. CDR3 nucleotides: TGTGCCAGCAGTCCTACACGAGTACAAGCCGATACGCAGTATTTT.

This clonotype appeared a few times. The chain employs TRBV5-5 and TRBJ1-2, with a weak D call TRBD1 (6 bases). The CDR3 extends over 15 amino acids. CDR1 and CDR2 (germline): SGHKS, YYEKEE (reference sequence). With 0 bases removed from V and 6 bases from J, the gap between germline ends came to 15 bases. The DNA for the CDR3 is TGTGCCAGCAGCTTGGAAGGCAGGGGAACCCATGGCTACACCTTC. As protein: CASSLEGRGTHGYTF.

In this sample, this clonotype turned up a few times. J is TRBJ2-2 and V is TRBV12-3 or TRBV12-4; TRBD2 agrees at 7 bases. CDR3 size: 14 residues. V lost 11 bases and J lost 4; bases outside the gene matches: 10. Here the CDR3 DNA reads TGTGCCGCGACTAGCCCAGGTTCCACCGGGGAGCTGTTTTTT. As protein: CAATSPGSTGELFF.

V and J are TRBV12-3 or TRBV12-4 and TRBJ2-5; either TRBD1 or TRBD2 may fit D (5 bases each). The V and J ends lost 7 bases and 1 base respectively, with 22 bases between them. The CDR3 is made up of 17 amino acids. Written as DNA, the CDR3 is TGTGCCAGCACCTCCACCCGGGACCCCGACGCCCAAGAGACCCAGTACTTC. It is translated as CASTSTRDPDAQETQYF.

V and J are TRBV29-1 and TRBJ1-2, with D possibly being TRBD1 (6 bases). Trimming stripped 0 bases from V and 0 bases from J, with 11 bases between. There are 15 residues in the CDR3. Germline loops: CDR1 SQVTM, CDR2 ANQGSEA. CDR3 region: CSVEDSGHTNYGYTF. The CDR3 DNA reads TGCAGCGTTGAAGACTCGGGACACACTAACTATGGCTACACCTTC.